One sample yielded the 26 T cell receptor beta chains listed below, sequenced in a study of identical twins (dated by TCRdb to 2016 to 2017). Receptors were amplified or captured by 5' RACE. TCRdb names Illumina HiSeq 2000 as the instrument used. TCRdb applied fastp at Q25 and MiXCR to the public reads, then kept only in-frame beta chains. Identical CDR3 protein sequences are pooled into one entry, listed with their most common genes and DNA. The sample table records some 560,000 distinct CDR3 sequences; 9% to 10% of these occur just once. Of the sample, roughly 3% falls within the top ten clones. This sample also belongs to another study, concerning yellow fever vaccine responses in identical twins.

Source material: PBMCs. The receptors originated from a woman aged 18-29 years in good health.

In its sample, this clonotype was seen a few times. The V call is TRBV4-3, the J call TRBJ2-7; D perhaps matches TRBD1 (6 bases). The length of the CDR3 is 14 residues. V lost 4 bases and J lost 2, with 12 bases in between. CDR1 and CDR2 from the germline V gene are LGHNA and YSLEER. The CDR3 sequence: CASSPGQPTYEQYF. CDR3 sequence (DNA): TGCGCCAGCAGCCCTGGACAGCCTACCTACGAGCAGTACTTC.

The V gene is TRBV7-2, the J gene TRBJ2-1; no definite D call. Deletions cut 5 bases from V and 7 bases from J, with 9 bases between. Germline CDR1 is SGHTA and CDR2 is FQGNSA. This CDR3 has 12 residues. The CDR3 DNA follows: TGTGCCAGCAGCCTCCGGGTAAATGAGCAGTTCTTC. Amino acid sequence: CASSLRVNEQFF.

There are many counts of this clonotype. This chain joins TRBV11-2 and TRBJ2-1; D possibly uses TRBD1 or TRBD2 (5 bases each). This CDR3 spans 16 amino acids. Per germline, CDR1 SGHAT and CDR2 FQNNGV. The germline V and J ends were trimmed by 5 bases and 0 bases, with 14 bases remaining between them. CDR3 sequence (DNA): TGTGCCAGCAGCCACGAGGTCGGGGCCTCCTACAATGAGCAGTTCTTC. This codes for CASSHEVGASYNEQFF.

This clonotype showed up many times. The chain employs TRBV7-6 and TRBJ2-5, with TRBD1 matching 7 bases. The germline V gene encodes CDR1 SGHVS and CDR2 FNYEAQ. With 5 bases clipped from V and 2 bases from J, the junction kept 11 bases outside the gene matches. This CDR3 is 16 amino acids long. CDR3 coding DNA: TGTGCCAGCAGCGCCGGACAGGACCCCTTTCAAGAGACCCAGTACTTC. The encoded protein is CASSAGQDPFQETQYF.

CDR3 protein: CASSLIWASSPLHF. In DNA form, the CDR3 reads TGTGCCAGCAGCTTAATCTGGGCGTCTTCACCCCTCCACTTT. This chain joins TRBV7-2 and TRBJ1-6; D gene uncertain. The CDR3 consists of 14 residues. CDR1 is SGHTA, CDR2 FQGNSA, per germline. The V gene lost 2 bases and the J gene lost 9 bases, with 11 bases spanning the gap.

In this sample, this clonotype turned up many times. The chain uses TRBV12-3 or TRBV12-4 and TRBJ2-7; tentative D call: TRBD2 (5 bases). The V end lost 5 bases, the J end lost 9 bases, and 14 bases lay between the germline ends. The CDR3 length is 12 residues. CDR3 coding DNA: TGTGCCAGCAGTACCGGGGTGAGCTGGCAGTACTTC. Translation gives CASSTGVSWQYF.

The chain couples TRBV3-1 to TRBJ1-4; TRBD1 matches at 8 bases. This CDR3 is built from 16 residues. The junction had 10 bases not matched to a gene; V was cut back by 2 bases and J by 8 bases. Germline assignment: CDR1 LGHDT and CDR2 YNNKEL (reference sequence). The CDR3 loop is CASSQRGTGGGEKLFF. The DNA for the CDR3 is TGTGCCAGCAGCCAAAGGGGGACAGGCGGCGGCGAAAAACTGTTTTTT.

The chain combines TRBV11-2 with TRBJ2-1, with 13 nucleotides matching TRBD2. Trimming cost V 4 bases and J 6 bases; bases outside gene matches: 12. Germline assignment: CDR1 SGHAT and CDR2 FQNNGV. The CDR3 length is 18 residues. The CDR3 is CASSSPGTSGVVLNEQFF. In nucleotides, the CDR3 is TGTGCCAGCAGCTCCCCCGGGACTAGCGGGGTCGTTCTCAATGAGCAGTTCTTC.

J is TRBJ2-2 and V is TRBV2; TRBD1 agrees at 8 bases. The V gene end was trimmed by 7 bases and the J gene end by 6 bases; junction bases not matched to a gene: 13. Germline V lookup: CDR1 SNHLY, CDR2 FYNNEI. The CDR3 loop spans 16 amino acids. For the CDR3, the DNA is TGTGCCAGCAACGGACAGGGTTCTTTTTTGTCCGGGGAGCTGTTTTTT. Translated, it gives CASNGQGSFLSGELFF.

In its sample, this clonotype was seen many times. The chain carries TRBV9 and TRBJ2-7; D not resolved. The length of the CDR3 is 13 residues. V lost 0 bases to trimming and J lost 6 bases, with 10 bases between them. The V gene's germline CDR1 is SGDLS and CDR2 YYNGEE. The DNA for the CDR3 is TGTGCCAGCAGCGTAGACAGTTTAGGCGAGCAGTACTTC. It is translated as CASSVDSLGEQYF.

CDR3 in DNA: TGTGCCAGCACCAGGATAGCGGGGGGGAATGAGCAGTTCTTC. Translation gives CASTRIAGGNEQFF. The J gene is TRBJ2-1, the V gene TRBV12-3 or TRBV12-4; 11 bases fit TRBD2. The CDR3 is made up of 14 amino acids. V shed 7 bases, J shed 7 bases, and the junction held 6 bases outside the gene matches.

The table lists this clonotype with a few counts. The chain joins TRBV14 to TRBJ2-5; TRBD2 matches 11 bases. CDR1 is SGHDN and CDR2 is FVKESK in the germline V gene. With 4 bases clipped from V and 5 bases from J, the junction kept 9 bases outside the gene matches. CDR3 length: 16 amino acids. The CDR3 reads CASSRTSGGSGETQYF. CDR3 sequence (DNA): TGTGCCAGCAGCCGCACTAGCGGGGGTTCTGGTGAGACCCAGTACTTC.

The table lists this clonotype with many counts. The rearrangement uses TRBV7-2 and TRBJ2-7; 8 bases line up with TRBD1. The CDR3 consists of 15 residues. Per the germline V gene, CDR1 is SGHTA and CDR2 is FQGNSA. V trimming: 5 bases; J trimming: 3 bases; junction bases outside the gene matches: 9. CDR3 nucleotides: TGTGCCAGCAGCCAGGGGCCAGGGGGCTTCTACGAGCAGTACTTC. Protein product: CASSQGPGGFYEQYF. Full variable domain (missing parts from reference TRBV7-2 and TRBJ2-7): GAGVSQSPSNKVTEKGKDVELRCDPISGHTALYWYRQSLGQGLEFLIYFQGNSAPDKSGLPSDRFSAERTGGSVSTLTIQRTQQEDSAVYLCASSQGPGGFYEQYFGPGTRLTVT.

The chain uses TRBV5-1 and TRBJ2-3; no clear D. The CDR3 has 13 residues. Germline values: CDR1 SGHRS, CDR2 YFSETQ. V dropped 0 bases and J dropped 6 bases, with 8 bases sitting between them. CDR3 sequence (DNA): TGCGCCAGCAGCTTGGAGGTGGGTGATACGCAGTATTTT. Translated: CASSLEVGDTQYF.

There are a few counts of this clonotype. The chain uses TRBV6-2 or TRBV6-3 and TRBJ2-1; D gene unclear. V shed 2 bases and J shed 10 bases, with 9 bases lying between them. CDR3 size: 12 residues. CDR1 MNHEY and CDR2 SVGEGT come from the germline V gene. The CDR3 DNA reads as TGTGCCAGCAGTTACGGGCTATCCGAGCAGTTCTTC. Its translation: CASSYGLSEQFF.

This clonotype has a count of ten or more. The V and J genes are TRBV5-1 and TRBJ2-3; TRBD2 matches 8 bases. V was clipped by 3 bases and J by 3 bases; unmatched bases: 6. The CDR3 has 15 amino acids. Germline V gene sequence: CDR1 SGHRS, CDR2 YFSETQ. The DNA for the CDR3 is TGCGCCAGCAGCTCTCGGGCGGGGGGAACAGATACGCAGTATTTT. Protein product: CASSSRAGGTDTQYF.

This clonotype was found many times. The chain uses TRBV20-1 and TRBJ2-7; 10 bases match TRBD1. The CDR3 contains 14 residues. V gave up 5 bases and J gave up 2 bases; unmatched junction bases: 6. Germline V lookup: CDR1 DFQATT, CDR2 SNEGSKA (reference sequence). Here the CDR3 DNA reads TGCAGTGCTTCCCGGGACAGGGGAACCTACGAGCAGTACTTC. This sequence encodes CSASRDRGTYEQYF.

This clonotype was seen more than once but under ten times. The chain's CDR3 is CASSADRGRPSSYEQYF. The DNA of the CDR3 is TGTGCCAGCTCAGCCGACAGGGGGCGACCGAGCTCCTACGAGCAGTACTTC. V usage is TRBV18 and J usage is TRBJ2-7; 10 bases line up with TRBD1. The CDR3 has 17 amino acids. Germline CDR1 KGHSH, CDR2 LQKENI. The trim removed 5 bases at V and 0 bases at J, leaving 10 bases unmatched.

This clonotype was detected many times. The chain couples TRBV15 to TRBJ1-2; 7 nucleotides align to TRBD1. In germline, CDR1 is LNHNV, CDR2 YYDKDF (reference sequence). The CDR3 loop spans 15 amino acids. Trimming removed 0 bases from V and 4 bases from J; junction bases left unmatched: 5. CDR3 region: CATSRDRTGIYGYTF. The CDR3 region has the DNA TGTGCCACCAGCAGAGACCGGACAGGAATCTATGGCTACACCTTC.

The rearrangement links TRBV24-1 to TRBJ2-1, with TRBD2 matching 13 bases. Losses at the gene ends were 3 bases for V and 9 bases for J; bases not matched to a gene: 10. Germline V CDR1 and CDR2: KGHDR, SFDVKD. CDR3 size: 17 residues. The CDR3 DNA sequence: TGTGCCACCAGTGATCCCCCGGGACTAGCGGGATTAGGTGAGCAGTTCTTC. Amino acid sequence: CATSDPPGLAGLGEQFF.

Ten or more counts support this clonotype. V usage is TRBV27 and J usage is TRBJ1-1; weak D call: TRBD1 (5 bases). This CDR3 region has 14 residues. Germline V gene data show CDR1 as MNHEY and CDR2 as SMNVEV (reference sequence). V was clipped by 6 bases and J by 2 bases, with 13 bases between them. CDR3 sequence (DNA): TGTGCCAGCAGCCTACTCGACAGTAACACTGAAGCTTTCTTT. Protein sequence: CASSLLDSNTEAFF.

The V call is TRBV7-2, the J call TRBJ2-3; D unresolved. Per germline, CDR1 SGHTA and CDR2 FQGNSA. This CDR3 contains 15 residues. Trimming took off 2 bases at V and 0 bases at J, with 9 bases between the two ends. The CDR3 DNA reads as TGTGCCAGCAGCTTATCCCCCGCTAGCACAGATACGCAGTATTTT. This gives the protein CASSLSPASTDTQYF. Variable domain in full (rest from reference TRBV7-2 and TRBJ2-3): GAGVSQSPSNKVTEKGKDVELRCDPISGHTALYWYRQSLGQGLEFLIYFQGNSAPDKSGLPSDRFSAERTGGSVSTLTIQRTQQEDSAVYLCASSLSPASTDTQYFGPGTRLTVL.

The chain links TRBV27 to TRBJ2-3; D possibly corresponds to TRBD2 (5 bases). This CDR3 contains 15 residues. V lost 6 bases to trimming and J lost 0 bases, with 13 bases between them. Germline V gene data show CDR1 as MNHEY and CDR2 as SMNVEV (reference sequence). CDR3 nucleotides: TGTGCCAGCAGCCAAACGGGAATAAGCACAGATACGCAGTATTTT. It specifies CASSQTGISTDTQYF.

This clonotype turned up a few times. The chain has TRBV7-8 and TRBJ2-7, with 7 bases that match TRBD1. J gave up 5 bases and V 1 base, and 11 bases lay outside the gene matches. Germline V gene lookup returns CDR1 SGHVS and CDR2 FQNEAQ. This CDR3 is built from 16 residues. This CDR3 reads CASSLDRSDRFHEQYF. In nucleotides, the CDR3 is TGTGCCAGCAGCTTAGACCGATCGGACAGGTTCCACGAGCAGTACTTC.

The chain is built from TRBV18 and TRBJ2-7; D may be TRBD1 (6 bases). Trimming took off 1 base at V and 0 bases at J, with 10 bases between the two ends. The CDR3 runs to 15 residues. CDR1 KGHSH and CDR2 LQKENI come from the germline V gene. CDR3 region: CASSPLRTDSYEQYF. CDR3 DNA: TGTGCCAGCTCACCACTGCGGACAGACTCCTACGAGCAGTACTTC.

This clonotype was seen more than once but under ten times. The chain joins TRBV7-8 to TRBJ2-2, with TRBD2 as a possible D gene (6 bases). Germline V CDR1 and CDR2: SGHVS, FQNEAQ. The CDR3 loop spans 14 amino acids. Trimming stripped 2 bases from V and 6 bases from J, with 10 bases between. This CDR3 reads CASSLNGGAGELFF. In DNA form, the CDR3 reads TGTGCCAGCAGCTTAAACGGGGGTGCCGGGGAGCTGTTTTTT.